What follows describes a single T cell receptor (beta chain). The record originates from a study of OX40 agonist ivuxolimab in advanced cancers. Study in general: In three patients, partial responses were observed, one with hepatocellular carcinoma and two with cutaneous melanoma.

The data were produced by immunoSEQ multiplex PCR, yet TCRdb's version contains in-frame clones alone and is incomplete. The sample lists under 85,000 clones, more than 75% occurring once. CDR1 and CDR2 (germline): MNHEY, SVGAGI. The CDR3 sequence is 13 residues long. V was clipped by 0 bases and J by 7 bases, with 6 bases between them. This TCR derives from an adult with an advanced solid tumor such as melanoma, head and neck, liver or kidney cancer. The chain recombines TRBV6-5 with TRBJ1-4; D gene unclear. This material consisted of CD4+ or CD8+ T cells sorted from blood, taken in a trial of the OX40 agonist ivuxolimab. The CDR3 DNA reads TGTGCCAGCAGTTACTCTCGCGGTGAAAAACTGTTTTTT. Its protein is CASSYSRGEKLFF.